This T cell receptor (beta chain) was identified during a study of cytomegalovirus exposure and HLA in healthy donors. The overall study: The same platform was used for the 130 or so validation repertoires as for the roughly 670 first-cohort repertoires, as reported in a later analysis. Whole-study results and caveats: High specificity and sensitivity for cytomegalovirus status were reported for the classifier. CMV antigen specificity was confirmed in vitro for a few CMV-associated chains.

The CDR3 is 13 residues long. V dropped 2 bases and J dropped 6 bases, with 10 bases sitting between them. Germline CDR1 ENHRY, CDR2 SYGVKD. Measured with immunoSEQ multiplex PCR; TCRdb has only the in-frame clones, and not every one. The table shows 100,000 to 150,000 clones, with around 90% occurring only once. As for this clone: The antigen remains unidentified.

The sequenced sample was PBMCs. This chain joins TRBV10-3 and TRBJ1-2, with D tentatively TRBD1 (6 bases). The TCR comes from a young woman in good health and CMV-seronegative. The DNA of the CDR3 is TGTGCCATCAGTGAGGACAGGTCGGATGGCTACACCTTC. This translates into CAISEDRSDGYTF.